These 10 T cell receptor beta chains share one sample of origin, sequenced in a study of control samples from healthy donors and cancer patients (dated by TCRdb to 2018 to 2021). Library preparation employed the immunoSEQ multiplex PCR assay. TCRdb's version of the immuneACCESS table is confined to in-frame rearrangements and falls short of the full clone set. An unresolved V gene accounts for under half of the shortfall where checked; the remainder is of unknown origin. For this sample there are some 130,000 clones; roughly 90% appear just once. The leading ten clones occupy 2% to 3% of the sample. Sequencing used blood. The source of these receptors is a man younger than 30 in good health.

In its sample, this clone was seen a few times. The chain is built from TRBV28 and TRBJ1-5; unclear D gene. Germline CDR1 and CDR2: MDHEN and SYDVKM. The CDR3 is 13 residues long. V lost 2 bases to trimming and J lost 9 bases, with 11 bases between them. CDR3 nucleotides: TGTGCCAGCAGTTTAGGCGTGGACCTGCCCCAGCATTTT. It translates to CASSLGVDLPQHF.

V is TRBV6-1 and J is TRBJ1-6; 8 bases line up with TRBD1. This CDR3 is 15 amino acids long. CDR1 and CDR2 (germline): MNHNS, SASEGT. V shed 2 bases and J 7 bases; nucleotides not matched to a gene: 4. CDR3 nucleotides: TGTGCCAGCAGTGAAACGACAGGGGTAAATTCACCCCTCCACTTT. Its protein product is CASSETTGVNSPLHF.

This clone occurred a few times. The V call is TRBV9, the J call TRBJ1-1; unclear D gene. This CDR3 contains 16 residues. Trimming removed 3 bases at V and 0 bases at J, with 15 bases between. Germline CDR1 SGDLS, CDR2 YYNGEE. In DNA, the CDR3 is TGTGCCAGCAGCGGAGGCGAATTTAACATGAACACTGAAGCTTTCTTT. This encodes CASSGGEFNMNTEAFF.

The rearrangement joins TRBV10-3 to TRBJ1-1, with 7 bases that match TRBD1. CDR3 length equals 14 residues. J gave up 7 bases and V 0 bases, and 5 bases lay outside the gene matches. Germline loops: CDR1 ENHRY, CDR2 SYGVKD. The CDR3 nucleotides are TGTGCCATCAGTGAGTCGACAGGGACAGATGAAGCTTTCTTT. Translating it yields CAISESTGTDEAFF.

The chain carries TRBV6-5 and TRBJ1-4; D not resolved. Germline CDR1 reads MNHEY; CDR2 reads SVGAGI. Deletions cut 5 bases from V and 6 bases from J, with 10 bases between. The CDR3 contains 13 residues. The CDR3 spells CASSLIADEKLFF. Written as DNA, the CDR3 is TGTGCCAGCAGTCTGATAGCGGATGAAAAACTGTTTTTT.

This chain uses TRBV6-5 with TRBJ2-3; 8 bases are a match to TRBD1. This CDR3 has 14 residues. Germline lookup yields CDR1 MNHEY and CDR2 SVGAGI. V shed 6 bases, J shed 4 bases, and the junction held 6 bases outside the gene matches. CDR3: CASSGQGLPDTQYF. In nucleotides, the CDR3 is TGTGCCAGCAGCGGACAGGGACTTCCAGATACGCAGTATTTT.

The rearrangement uses TRBV3-1 (or the pseudogene TRBV3-2) and TRBJ2-5, with 12 nucleotides matching TRBD2. V lost 1 base, J lost 3 bases, and 3 bases stayed unmatched. The CDR3 contains 16 residues. CDR1 is LGHDT and CDR2 is YNNKEL in the germline V gene (reference sequence). The CDR3 DNA sequence: TGTGCCAGCAGCCAAGCTAGCGGGGGGGCGGAAGAGACCCAGTACTTC. Protein: CASSQASGGAEETQYF.

This chain joins TRBV11-2 and TRBJ2-7, with 12 nucleotides matching TRBD1. Germline V lookup: CDR1 SGHAT, CDR2 FQNNGV. The CDR3 has 16 amino acids. Unmatched junction bases numbered 6, after V lost 3 bases and J lost 3 bases. The chain's CDR3 is CASSLTGTGGFYEQYV. In nucleotides, the CDR3 is TGTGCCAGCAGCTTGACCGGGACAGGGGGCTTCTACGAGCAGTACGTC.

The rearrangement joins TRBV2 to TRBJ2-5; D is perhaps TRBD1 or TRBD2 (5 bases each). CDR1 is SNHLY and CDR2 is FYNNEI in the germline V gene. This CDR3 contains 14 residues. Trimming pared 6 bases from V and 1 base from J, leaving 12 bases between. Here the CDR3 DNA reads TGTGCCAGCAGGGGGGTTGGTCTCCAAGAGACCCAGTACTTC. The encoded protein is CASRGVGLQETQYF.

The gene calls are TRBV5-5 and TRBJ1-6; no clear D gene. The germline V gene encodes CDR1 SGHKS and CDR2 YYEKEE (reference sequence). V shed 6 bases and J shed 10 bases, with 14 bases lying between them. CDR3 length: 13 amino acids. The CDR3 region has the DNA TGTGCCAGCAAAGGTCGGGAAGACTCACCCCTCCACTTT. Its translation: CASKGREDSPLHF.